These T cell receptor beta chains were read from a single sample in a study of technical replicates of blood from a handful of donors. The repertoire was sequenced with immunoSEQ multiplex PCR; TCRdb's copy has only in-frame clones and lacks some. The profile shows about 75,000 clones, 90% to 95% of them singletons. The sequencing sample was made of T cells isolated from PBMCs. The receptors were sampled from a human donor in good health. Some clones in this sample may be carry-over from other donors' samples. Both conserved end residues are part of each CDR3.

>TRBJ2-6|TRBV30
CAWNTRFSGANVLTF
>TRBJ2-3|TRBV5-6
CASREIASDTQYF
>TRBJ2-1|TRBV27
CASSLQGTGDNEQFF
>TRBJ2-7|TRBV14
CASSQVPTLAYEQYF
>TRBJ1-1|TRBV13
CASSLESRGFYGTEAFF
>TRBJ2-7|TRBV19
CASSRGAGENEQYF
>TRBJ2-2|TRBV5-8
CASSLSGQGTGELFF
>TRBJ1-2|TRBV19
CASSIQGTPHLYGYTF
>TRBJ2-7|TRBV29-1
CSVEDRGTGDNEQYF
>TRBJ1-1|TRBV7-9
CASSLGTAEAFF
>TRBJ1-1|TRBV19
CASSIPRAPGMNTEAFF
>TRBJ2-5|TRBV28
CASSSGTGGAETQYF
>TRBJ2-1|TRBV30
CAWSVGRGYNEQFF
>TRBJ2-1|TRBV14
CASSLSGLDIANEQFF
>TRBJ2-7|TRBV5-4
CASSPPGQFSYEQYF
>TRBJ1-3|TRBV5-1
CASSLGQGLSGNTIYF
>TRBJ2-5|TRBV6-5
CASGRLAGGGETQYF
>TRBJ2-2|TRBV7-3
CASRPGLAGGPAGELFF
>TRBJ2-1|TRBV5-4
CAYVRAVGGHEQFF
>TRBJ2-1|TRBV11-2
CASSQGLAGSNEQFF